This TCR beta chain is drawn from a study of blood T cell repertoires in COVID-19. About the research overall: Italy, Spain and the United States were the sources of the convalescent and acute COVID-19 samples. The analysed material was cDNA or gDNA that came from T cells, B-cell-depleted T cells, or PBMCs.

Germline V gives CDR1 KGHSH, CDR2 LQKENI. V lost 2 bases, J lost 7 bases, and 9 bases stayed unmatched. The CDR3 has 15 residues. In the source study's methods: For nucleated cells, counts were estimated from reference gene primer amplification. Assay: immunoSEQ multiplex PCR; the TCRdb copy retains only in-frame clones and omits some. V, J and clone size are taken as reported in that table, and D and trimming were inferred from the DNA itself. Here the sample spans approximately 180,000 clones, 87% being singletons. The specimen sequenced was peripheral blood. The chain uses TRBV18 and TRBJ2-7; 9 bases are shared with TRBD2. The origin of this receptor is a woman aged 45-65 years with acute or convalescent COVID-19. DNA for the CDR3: TGTGCCAGCTCACCAGCTCCGGCGGGGGGGCCTGAGCAGTACTTC. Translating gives CASSPAPAGGPEQYF.